The present entry profiles one TCR beta chain with its context. Its antigen is currently unknown. Trimming stripped 5 bases from V and 4 bases from J, with 13 bases between. The germline V gene encodes CDR1 DFQATT and CDR2 SNEGSKA (reference sequence). There are 13 residues in the CDR3. TCRdb fed the reads into MiXCR, producing one record per CDR3 protein. The sample shows some 590,000 distinct CDR3 sequences, approximately 40% of them seen only once. This record belongs to a study of T cell repertoires in cytomegalovirus infection. The chain recombines TRBV20-1 with TRBJ2-3; D perhaps matches TRBD2 (5 bases). Sequencing used cultured PBMCs, obtained from culture after CMV antigen stimulation. The origin of this receptor is a human donor in good health (CMV status not recorded). Some clones in this sample may be carry-over from other donors' samples. The CDR3 is CSAGVILADTQYF. The CDR3 coding sequence is TGCAGTGCTGGGGTCATACTAGCAGATACGCAGTATTTT.